This TCR beta chain derives from a study of T cells in tumors after PD-1 blockade. Study-level information: Either cemiplimab 350 mg every 2 weeks or pembrolizumab 200 mg every 3 weeks was given. On average, peripheral blood gave over 95,000 TCR templates and about 34,000 unique clonotypes. During anti-PD-1 treatment, some patients continued daily vismodegib 150 mg.

V lost 1 base, J lost 7 bases, and 11 bases lay in between. CDR1 is MNHNS, CDR2 SASEGT, per germline. The CDR3 is 14 residues long. The method was immunoSEQ multiplex PCR; TCRdb's version includes in-frame clones alone and lacks a portion of them. The sample includes about 33,000 clones, around 80% of them seen just once. Sequenced here: PBMCs, sampled before anti-PD-1 treatment. The TCR comes from a human donor with basal cell carcinoma. The J gene is TRBJ1-5, the V gene TRBV6-1, with D perhaps TRBD1 (5 bases). CDR3 protein: CASSEGGIGQPQHF. As DNA, the CDR3 is TGTGCCAGCAGTGAAGGGGGGATAGGACAGCCCCAGCATTTT.